Shown below are 5 T cell receptor beta chains from a single sample sequenced in a study of regulatory and conventional T cells in RAG deficiency. The sorted regulatory T cells were CD4+, CD25-high and CD127-low, with genomic DNA sequenced. The data were produced by immunoSEQ multiplex PCR, yet TCRdb's version contains in-frame clones alone and is incomplete. There are tens of thousands of clones in the sample; 90% to 95% occur only once, and almost 0.85% lies in the top ten. The sample also formed part of further work on regulatory T cells. That report notes: Amplification used 52 TRBV primers and 13 TRBJ primers.

Sequences were obtained from Tregs sorted from blood. These receptors all come from a human donor in good health.

The V and J genes are TRBV27 and TRBJ2-1; D possibly corresponds to TRBD2 (5 bases). Germline CDR1 MNHEY, CDR2 SMNVEV (reference sequence). CDR3 length: 14 residues. V was cut by 3 bases and J by 9 bases, with 15 bases left in between. CDR3 amino acids: CASSLTWASGEQFF. The CDR3 DNA reads TGTGCCAGCAGTTTGACTTGGGCCAGCGGTGAGCAGTTCTTC.

The chain is built from TRBV18 and TRBJ2-2; D gene ambiguous. The CDR3 is made up of 12 amino acids. V lost 5 bases to trimming and J lost 6 bases, with 7 bases between them. Per germline, CDR1 KGHSH and CDR2 LQKENI. CDR3 nucleotide sequence: TGTGCCAGCTCAAGGGAAGCCGGGGAGCTGTTTTTT. As protein: CASSREAGELFF.

This clone was seen a single time. V is TRBV11-2 and J is TRBJ1-1, with TRBD1 as a possible D gene (5 bases). V lost 5 bases to trimming and J lost 1 base, with 14 bases between them. Germline V CDR1 and CDR2: SGHAT, FQNNGV. The CDR3 loop spans 15 amino acids. The CDR3 region is CASSPRRTRNTEAFF. For the CDR3, the DNA is TGTGCCAGCAGCCCGCGACGGACAAGGAACACTGAAGCTTTCTTT.

V usage is TRBV4-2 and J usage is TRBJ1-3; D remains unclear. Trimming left V 0 bases short and J 0 bases short, with 12 bases between. The CDR3 is made up of 17 amino acids. Germline V gives CDR1 LGHNA, CDR2 YNFKEQ. The CDR3 nucleotides are TGTGCCAGCAGCCAAGACATGGTCAGGATCTCTGGAAACACCATATATTTT. As protein: CASSQDMVRISGNTIYF.

J is TRBJ2-3 and V is TRBV15, with D tentatively TRBD1 or TRBD2 (5 bases each). V lost 1 base and J lost 10, with 6 bases in between. This CDR3 has 11 amino acids. Germline values: CDR1 LNHNV, CDR2 YYDKDF (reference sequence). This chain's CDR3 is CATSRGGAQYF. The CDR3 DNA follows: TGTGCCACCAGCAGAGGAGGGGCGCAGTATTTT.